The TCR beta chain under discussion was sequenced for a study of T cells in Graves' hyperthyroidism and ophthalmopathy. Study conclusions and caveats: Most thyroid clonotypes expanded above 0.001 appeared in blood too.

Drawn at first hyperthyroidism diagnosis, the blood sample preceded any ophthalmopathy symptoms. An approximately 10 ml volume of fresh peripheral blood provided the PBMCs. RNA transcripts gave rise to amplified TCR beta CDR3 regions. Primed by the HTBI set, a first-round RT-PCR was run on the TCR CDR3. TCRdb re-called the multiplex PCR reads through MiXCR, storing one row per CDR3 protein. The data hold roughly 180,000 distinct CDR3 sequences, with approximately 9% observed a single time. In its sample, this clonotype was seen many times. Its antigen is currently unknown. Trimming at V came to 3 bases and at J to 1 base, leaving 12 bases not matched to a gene. There are 18 residues in the CDR3. Germline loops: CDR1 MNHEY, CDR2 SVGAGI.

Sequences were obtained from blood. The chain combines TRBV6-5 with TRBJ1-1, with TRBD1 identical over 9 bases. The TCR comes from a woman between 18 and 30 years old with Graves' hyperthyroidism that later progressed to Graves' ophthalmopathy. CDR3 in DNA: TGTGCCAGCAGTTATGGGGGCATTGGACAGGGGCGGAACACTGAAGCTTTCTTT. As protein: CASSYGGIGQGRNTEAFF.